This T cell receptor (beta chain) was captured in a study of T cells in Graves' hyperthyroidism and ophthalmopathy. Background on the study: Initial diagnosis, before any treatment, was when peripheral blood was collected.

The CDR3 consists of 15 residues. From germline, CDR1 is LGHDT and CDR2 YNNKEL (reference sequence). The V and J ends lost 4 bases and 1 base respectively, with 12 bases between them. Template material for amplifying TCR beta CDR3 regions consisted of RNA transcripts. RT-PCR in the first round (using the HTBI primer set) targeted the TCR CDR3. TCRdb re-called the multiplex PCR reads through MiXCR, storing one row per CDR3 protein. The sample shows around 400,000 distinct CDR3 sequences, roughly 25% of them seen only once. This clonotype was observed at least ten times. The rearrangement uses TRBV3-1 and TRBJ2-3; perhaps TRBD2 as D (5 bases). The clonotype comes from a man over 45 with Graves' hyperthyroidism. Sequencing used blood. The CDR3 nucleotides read TGTGCCAGCAGCCCAGCGGCGGAGCGCACAGATACGCAGTATTTT. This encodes CASSPAAERTDTQYF.